This T cell receptor beta chain was captured by sequencing in a study of T cell responses to AZD1222 COVID-19 vaccine. General study findings and limits: Samples come after the peak T cell response, not at day 14. Regions 160-218 and 743-854 dominated among vaccine-associated CD4 TCRs spanning spike.

Turning to this clone: As yet, its antigen is unknown. The junction shows a germline mismatch at one end, possibly a read error.

This CDR3 comprises 13 residues. Germline CDR1 reads LGHNA; CDR2 reads YNFKEQ. Sequenced by immunoSEQ multiplex PCR; TCRdb stores in-frame clones only, minus some. The sample includes about 270,000 clones, about 94% of them seen just once. The material was peripheral blood, obtained 28 days after the second AZD1222 dose. This receptor was identified in an adult who received the AZD1222 COVID-19 vaccine. The chain has TRBV4-2 and TRBJ2-5; no clear D. The CDR3 DNA follows: TGTGCCAGCAGCCAAGACACGAAAGATACCCAGTACTTC. Amino acid sequence: CASSQDTKDTQYF.